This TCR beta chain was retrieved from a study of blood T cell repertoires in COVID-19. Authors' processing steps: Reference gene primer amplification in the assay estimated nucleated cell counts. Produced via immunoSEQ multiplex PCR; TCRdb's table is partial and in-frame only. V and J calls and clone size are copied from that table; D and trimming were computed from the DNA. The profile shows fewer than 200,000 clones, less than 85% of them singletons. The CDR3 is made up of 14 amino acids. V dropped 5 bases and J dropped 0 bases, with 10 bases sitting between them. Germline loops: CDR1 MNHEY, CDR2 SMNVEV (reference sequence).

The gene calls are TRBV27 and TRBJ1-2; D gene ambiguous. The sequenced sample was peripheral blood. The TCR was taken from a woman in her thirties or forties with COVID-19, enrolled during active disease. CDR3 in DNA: TGTGCCAGCAGTAAGCCCGGGACTAACTATGGCTACACCTTC. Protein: CASSKPGTNYGYTF.